This entry is about one T cell receptor beta chain. Trimming took 5 bases from V and 5 from J, leaving 9 bases between them. CDR3 length: 13 residues. The V gene's germline CDR1 is KGHSH and CDR2 LQKENI. The sample originates from a study of blood T cell repertoires in COVID-19. Original handling: Amplification with reference gene primers provided the estimates of nucleated cell counts. Profiling relied on immunoSEQ multiplex PCR, and the TCRdb table lists in-frame clones only, not all of them. V, J and clone size derive from that table, while D and trimming were established from the DNA sequence. Here the sample spans over 120,000 clones, over 75% being singletons.

The TCR sequence derives from a human donor in a cohort sampled during active COVID-19. Material: peripheral blood. The chain carries TRBV18 and TRBJ1-4; a weak D match, TRBD1 (5 bases). This chain's CDR3 is CASSTDRNEKLFF. In DNA, the CDR3 is TGTGCCAGCTCAACCGACAGAAATGAAAAACTGTTTTTT.